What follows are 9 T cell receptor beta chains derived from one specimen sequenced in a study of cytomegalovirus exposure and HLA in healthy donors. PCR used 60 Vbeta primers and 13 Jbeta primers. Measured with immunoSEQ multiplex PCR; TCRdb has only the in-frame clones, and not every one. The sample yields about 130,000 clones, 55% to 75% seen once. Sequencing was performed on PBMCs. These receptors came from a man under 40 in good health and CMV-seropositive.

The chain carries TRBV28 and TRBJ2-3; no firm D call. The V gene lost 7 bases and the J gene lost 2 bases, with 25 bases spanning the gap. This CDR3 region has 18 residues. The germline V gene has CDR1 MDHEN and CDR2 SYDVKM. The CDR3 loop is CASIKPSRYSKDTDTQYF. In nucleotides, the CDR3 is TGTGCCAGCATAAAACCTTCTAGATACTCAAAAGACACAGATACGCAGTATTTT.

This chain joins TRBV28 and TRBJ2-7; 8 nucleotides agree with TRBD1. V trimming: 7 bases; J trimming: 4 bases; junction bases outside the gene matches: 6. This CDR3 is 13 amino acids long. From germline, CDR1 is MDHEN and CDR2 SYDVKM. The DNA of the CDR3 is TGTGCCAGCATGAGGACAGGGAGTTACGAGCAGTACTTC. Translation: CASMRTGSYEQYF.

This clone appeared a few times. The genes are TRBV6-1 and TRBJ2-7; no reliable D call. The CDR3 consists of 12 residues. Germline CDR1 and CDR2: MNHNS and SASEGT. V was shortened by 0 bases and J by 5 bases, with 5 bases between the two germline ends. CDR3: CASSEAQDEQYF. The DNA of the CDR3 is TGTGCCAGCAGTGAAGCGCAGGACGAGCAGTACTTC.

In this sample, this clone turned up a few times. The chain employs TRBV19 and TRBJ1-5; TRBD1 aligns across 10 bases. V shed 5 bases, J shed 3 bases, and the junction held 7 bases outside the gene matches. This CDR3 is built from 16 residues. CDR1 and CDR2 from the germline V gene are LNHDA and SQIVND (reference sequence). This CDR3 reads CASSVRTGGINQPQHF. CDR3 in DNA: TGTGCCAGTAGTGTTAGGACAGGGGGAATCAATCAGCCCCAGCATTTT.

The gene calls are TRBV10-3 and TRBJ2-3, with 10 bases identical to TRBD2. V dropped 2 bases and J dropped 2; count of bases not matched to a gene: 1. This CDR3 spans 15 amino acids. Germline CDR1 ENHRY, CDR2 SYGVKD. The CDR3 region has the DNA TGTGCCATCAGTGAGGGACTAGCGGACACAGATACGCAGTATTTT. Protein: CAISEGLADTDTQYF.

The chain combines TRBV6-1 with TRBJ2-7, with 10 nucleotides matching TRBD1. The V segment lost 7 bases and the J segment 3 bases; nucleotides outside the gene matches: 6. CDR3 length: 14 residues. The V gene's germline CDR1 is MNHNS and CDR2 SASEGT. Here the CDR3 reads CASTRQGADYEQYF. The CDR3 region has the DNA TGTGCCAGCACCCGACAGGGGGCCGACTACGAGCAGTACTTC.

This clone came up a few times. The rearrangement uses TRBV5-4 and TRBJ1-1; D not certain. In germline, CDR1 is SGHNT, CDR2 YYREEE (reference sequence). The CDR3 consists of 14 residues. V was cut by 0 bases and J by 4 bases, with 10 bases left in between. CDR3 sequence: CASSLAAVGTEAFF. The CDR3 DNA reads TGTGCCAGCAGCTTGGCAGCGGTTGGCACTGAAGCTTTCTTT. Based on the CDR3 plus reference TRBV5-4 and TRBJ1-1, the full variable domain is ETGVTQSPTHLIKTRGQQVTLRCSSQSGHNTVSWYQQALGQGPQFIFQYYREEENGRGNFPPRFSGLQFPNYSSELNVNALELDDSALYLCASSLAAVGTEAFFGQGTRLTVV.

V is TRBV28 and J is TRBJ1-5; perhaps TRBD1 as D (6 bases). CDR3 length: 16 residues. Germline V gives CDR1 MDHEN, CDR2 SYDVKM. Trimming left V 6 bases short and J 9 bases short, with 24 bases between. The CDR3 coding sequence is TGTGCCAGCAGCCTGACGGGCAGGACAGCGTACAGGCCCCAGCATTTT. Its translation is CASSLTGRTAYRPQHF.

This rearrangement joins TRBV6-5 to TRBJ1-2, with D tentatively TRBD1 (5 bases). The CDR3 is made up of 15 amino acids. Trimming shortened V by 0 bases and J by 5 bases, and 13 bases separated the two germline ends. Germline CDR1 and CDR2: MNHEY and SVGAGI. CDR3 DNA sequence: TGTGCCAGCAGTTACTCGAGGCGGCAGGGATATGGCTACACCTTC. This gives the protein CASSYSRRQGYGYTF.